A selection of T cell receptor beta chains follows, all from one sample in a study of shared clonotypes between healthy human individuals. Sequencing was performed with immunoSEQ multiplex PCR; in TCRdb, only in-frame clones are kept and a portion is missing. This sample has 800,000 or so clones, with approximately 97% found just once. What was sequenced was naive CD8+ T cells sorted from blood. The receptors stem from a man aged 25 to 40 in good health. Each CDR3 is given with its conserved first and last residue. The D gene is left open where the match is weak. Some rows have no size entry. The others give once, few or many, or a class for an expanded clone.

>TRBV11-2|TRBJ2-1|NA|TRBD2
TGTGCCAGCAGCTTAGACGGATTAGCGGGAGGGCCCGACAATGAGCAGTTCTTC
CASSLDGLAGGPDNEQFF
>TRBV9|TRBJ1-1|NA|NA
TGTGCCAGCAGTTCTGGGACGTCTGAAGCTTTCTTT
CASSSGTSEAFF
>TRBV5-1|TRBJ2-1|NA|NA
TGCGCCAGCAGACCCCGACCCGTCGATGAGCAGTTCTTC
CASRPRPVDEQFF
>TRBV6-4|TRBJ2-6|once|NA
TGTGCCAGCCTAGACCTAAGCTCTGGGGCCAACGTCCTGACTTTC
CASLDLSSGANVLTF
>TRBV5-6|TRBJ1-1|NA|NA
TGTGCCAGCAGCTGGGGAAATGAAGCTTTCTTT
CASSWGNEAFF
>TRBV29-1|TRBJ2-1|NA|NA
TGCAGCGTTGAGGCGGGTCCGAATGAGCAGTTCTTC
CSVEAGPNEQFF
>TRBV7-2|TRBJ2-7|NA|NA
TGTGCCAGCAACACCGTTGGGGGCTCCTACGAGCAGTACTTC
CASNTVGGSYEQYF
>TRBV11-3|TRBJ2-7|NA|TRBD2
TGTGCCAGCAGCTTATCTAGCGGGAGGGACGAGCAGTACTTC
CASSLSSGRDEQYF
>TRBV7-2|TRBJ2-7|NA|TRBD1
TGTGCCAGCAGCCCATCCGGGACAGGTTTTGGCGAGCAGTACTTC
CASSPSGTGFGEQYF
>TRBV13|TRBJ1-1|NA|NA
TGTGCCAGCAGCTCCTGGACCCGGTACACTGAAGCTTTCTTT
CASSSWTRYTEAFF
>TRBV27|TRBJ1-5|once|NA
TGTGCCAGCGGGTACCAGCCCCAGCATTTT
CASGYQPQHF
>TRBV18|TRBJ1-1|once|TRBD1
TGTGCCAGCTCACCATGGGGGACAGACCGGTCCGAAGCTTTCTTT
CASSPWGTDRSEAFF
>TRBV4-1|TRBJ1-5|once|TRBD1
TGCGCCAGCAGCTCGGGACAGGGGTTTCAGCCCCAGCATTTT
CASSSGQGFQPQHF
>TRBV29-1|TRBJ2-7|NA|TRBD2
TGCAGCGTTGTCCCGGGACTAGCGGGAGTGATATACGAGCAGTACTTC
CSVVPGLAGVIYEQYF
>TRBV27|TRBJ2-2|NA|NA
TGTGCCAGCGGGAGGGGGCGCTTCGCCGGGGAGCTGTTTTTT
CASGRGRFAGELFF
>TRBV7-9|TRBJ2-7|NA|NA
TGTGCCAGCAGCTTCGACACGCGGGGAAACTACGAGCAGTACTTC
CASSFDTRGNYEQYF
>TRBV18|TRBJ2-2|NA|NA
TGTGCCAGCTCACCACCGTGGGGAGACGGAACCGGGGAGCTGTTTTTT
CASSPPWGDGTGELFF
>TRBV2|TRBJ2-1|NA|TRBD2
TGTGCCAGCAGTGGGACTAGCGGGCTCTCCTACAATGAGCAGTTCTTC
CASSGTSGLSYNEQFF
>TRBV7-9|TRBJ2-7|NA|NA
TGTGCCAGCAGCCCAAGGAGCAGGCCCCGGGAGCAGTACTTC
CASSPRSRPREQYF
>TRBV7-9|TRBJ2-1|NA|NA
TGTGCCAGCAGCCCGAGGACGGACTACAATGAGCAGTTCTTC
CASSPRTDYNEQFF
>TRBV7-9|TRBJ2-7|NA|TRBD1
TGTGCCAGCAGTTCGGACAGGGACGGCGAGCAGTACTTC
CASSSDRDGEQYF
>TRBV9|TRBJ1-2|NA|TRBD1
TGTGCCAGCAGCGTAGGGACAGGCCTCTCTGGCTACACCTTC
CASSVGTGLSGYTF
>TRBV4-1|TRBJ2-1|NA|TRBD1
TGCGCCAGCAGCCACTCCGGGACAGGGGACCTTGAGCAGTTCTTC
CASSHSGTGDLEQFF
>TRBV18|TRBJ2-7|NA|NA
TGTGCCAGCTCACCGGAGGGTCTGCCTTATGACGAGCAGTACTTC
CASSPEGLPYDEQYF
>TRBV14|TRBJ2-7|NA|NA
TGTGCCAGCAGTACTACCGACAGACCGACGGCATACTACGAGCAGTACTTC
CASSTTDRPTAYYEQYF
>TRBV5-5|TRBJ2-7|NA|NA
TGTGCCAGCAGCTTGGGGACTGACTACGAGCAGTACTTC
CASSLGTDYEQYF
>TRBV2|TRBJ1-1|NA|TRBD1
TGTGCCAGCGCAGAGGGGACAGGGGGTTCTGAAGCTTTCTTT
CASAEGTGGSEAFF
>TRBV11-2|TRBJ2-7|once|NA
TGTGCCAGCAGCTTAGATTCTAAGCTCGAGCAGTACTTC
CASSLDSKLEQYF
>TRBV27|TRBJ1-4|NA|NA
TGTGCCAGCAGCGGGGACCTCCGTGTCCGAAATGAAAAACTGTTTTTT
CASSGDLRVRNEKLFF
>TRBV27|TRBJ2-3|NA|NA
TGTGCCAGCAGTTTGTTAGCCGGGACTCGCGGCGATACGCAGTATTTT
CASSLLAGTRGDTQYF
>TRBV2|TRBJ2-3|NA|TRBD1
TGTGCCAGCAGTGGGAACCGACAGGGGATGGGAGATACGCAGTATTTT
CASSGNRQGMGDTQYF
>TRBV7-9|TRBJ2-2|NA|NA
TGTGCCAGCAGCTTAGCAGGGACCGGGGAGCTGTTTTTT
CASSLAGTGELFF
>TRBV28|TRBJ2-1|NA|NA
TGTGCCAGCAGTTTTGAACCGGGACTCTTAAATGAGCAGTTCTTC
CASSFEPGLLNEQFF
>TRBV28|TRBJ2-1|NA|TRBD2
TGTGCCAGCAGCCCTCCACGACTAGCTCGTGGTGAGCAGTTCTTC
CASSPPRLARGEQFF
>TRBV7-9|TRBJ2-7|NA|NA
TGTGCCAGCAGCCCGGGAGTATCCTACGAGCAGTACTTC
CASSPGVSYEQYF
>TRBV15|TRBJ2-1|NA|NA
TGTGCCACCAGCTCCCTGGCTAGCAGCTACAATGAGCAGTTCTTC
CATSSLASSYNEQFF
>TRBV7-9|TRBJ2-7|NA|TRBD2
TGTGCCAGCAGCCCGGTCGCCGGGGGGGGTCTTTACGAGCAGTACTTC
CASSPVAGGGLYEQYF
>TRBV7-9|TRBJ2-1|once|TRBD2
TGTGCCAGCAGCTTTGTAATTAGCGGGATCGGGGATGAGCAGTTCTTC
CASSFVISGIGDEQFF
>TRBV15|TRBJ2-3|NA|TRBD1
TGTGCCACCAGCAGATACAGGGGAGATACGCAGTATTTT
CATSRYRGDTQYF
>TRBV4-1|TRBJ2-3|NA|NA
TGCGCCAGCAGCCCCCTCGGGGCGGGCACAGATACGCAGTATTTT
CASSPLGAGTDTQYF
>TRBV13|TRBJ2-5|NA|TRBD2
TGTGCCAGCAGCTTGAGGAGCGGGATGCGGCAAGAGACCCAGTACTTC
CASSLRSGMRQETQYF
>TRBV10-2|TRBJ2-3|NA|NA
TGCGCCAGCAGTGGGGGGGACACCCAACCCACAGATACGCAGTATTTT
CASSGGDTQPTDTQYF
>TRBV28|TRBJ2-1|NA|TRBD1
TGTGCCAGCAGTTTCCGGACAGGGGGCGATGAGCAGTTCTTC
CASSFRTGGDEQFF
>TRBV29-1|TRBJ2-2|NA|TRBD2
TGCAGCGCGCAACTAGCGACGTACACCGGGGAGCTGTTTTTT
CSAQLATYTGELFF
>TRBV11-2|TRBJ2-5|NA|NA
TGTGCCAGCTGGAGCGAAGAGACCCAGTACTTC
CASWSEETQYF